This T cell receptor beta chain was found in a study of cytomegalovirus exposure and HLA in healthy donors. In the PCR, 60 Vbeta and 13 Jbeta primers were used. Clones were sequenced by immunoSEQ multiplex PCR, and TCRdb holds only the in-frame ones, with some missing. The profile covers about 180,000 clones, with roughly 81% appearing a single time and roughly 4.9% taken by the ten largest. Study results and caveats: Rates of TCR association differed by HLA locus in a later analysis, with DRB1 highest and HLA-C lowest. Reports indicated that the classifier achieved high specificity and sensitivity in diagnosing cytomegalovirus status.

Germline V gene sequence: CDR1 SGDLS, CDR2 YYNGEE. The CDR3 has 14 residues. With 3 bases removed from V and 1 base from J, the gap between germline ends came to 10 bases. Turning to this clone: Its antigen is unidentified.

This TCR was recovered from a woman in her late teens or twenties in good health and CMV-seropositive. Sequenced material: PBMCs. The chain couples TRBV9 to TRBJ1-1; no clear D gene. The CDR3 DNA sequence: TGTGCCAGCAGCGCCAGGTTCTCGAACACTGAAGCTTTCTTT. This codes for CASSARFSNTEAFF.